This T cell receptor (beta chain) was sequenced in a study of beta chain features in type 1 diabetes. Study-wide results and caveats: TCRB CDR3s from Type 1 diabetes patients were moderately but significantly shorter in all four CD4+ subsets. Sequencing the cDNA could make cells with high TCR expression show up more than they should. VDJ junctions in type 1 diabetes patients carried more deletions and fewer insertions.

cDNA synthesis used the whole RNA isolate, giving expressed TCRB sequences. TCRdb's copy holds only in-frame clones and misses some; the assay was immunoSEQ multiplex PCR. In the table there are hundreds of thousands of clones, 12% to 15% of which are singletons. This clone has ten or more counts. No antigen is known for it. Without exception, sorted populations had purity beyond 95%. Sequenced input: central memory CD4+ T cells from blood. This sequence originates from a young man in good health.

In DNA form, the CDR3 reads TGCGCCAGCAGCCAAGAGGGAGGGGAAGCTCTCCACTTT. Translated: CASSQEGGEALHF. This chain joins TRBV4-3 and TRBJ1-6; D is perhaps TRBD1 (5 bases). This CDR3 is 13 amino acids long. The V end was cut by 0 bases, the J end by 16 bases, with 13 bases between. Per germline, CDR1 LGHNA and CDR2 YSLEER.